Listed here are 5 T cell receptor beta chains from one sample, sequenced in a study of T cells in Graves' hyperthyroidism and ophthalmopathy. Amplification of TCR beta CDR3 regions used RNA as the template. HTBI primers were employed in a first-round RT-PCR of the TCR CDR3. TCRdb called the multiplex PCR reads again in MiXCR, with one record for every CDR3 protein. Of a few hundred thousand distinct CDR3 sequences listed, 22% are singletons. The specimen sequenced was blood. These receptors originate from a woman aged 65 to 85 with Graves' ophthalmopathy.

Many counts were recorded for this clonotype. The chain links TRBV7-2 to TRBJ1-1, with 8 positions matching TRBD1. The V gene end was trimmed by 5 bases and the J gene end by 4 bases; junction bases not matched to a gene: 9. The CDR3 runs 15 residues. Germline loops: CDR1 SGHTA, CDR2 FQGNSA. The CDR3 spells CASSPSGGIGTEAFF. CDR3 nucleotides: TGTGCCAGCAGCCCATCAGGGGGCATAGGCACTGAAGCTTTCTTT. The whole variable domain, remainder taken from reference TRBV7-2 and TRBJ1-1, is GAGVSQSPSNKVTEKGKDVELRCDPISGHTALYWYRQSLGQGLEFLIYFQGNSAPDKSGLPSDRFSAERTGGSVSTLTIQRTQQEDSAVYLCASSPSGGIGTEAFFGQGTRLTVV.

The chain couples TRBV29-1 to TRBJ2-7; a weak D match, TRBD2 (5 bases). The CDR3 runs to 12 residues. Per germline, CDR1 SQVTM and CDR2 ANQGSEA. Trimming took off 4 bases at V and 4 bases at J, with 11 bases between the two ends. The CDR3 is CSVVAGGYEQYF. In nucleotides, the CDR3 is TGCAGCGTTGTGGCAGGAGGTTACGAGCAGTACTTC.

The chain recombines TRBV12-5 with TRBJ2-2; TRBD2 matches at 9 bases. The length of the CDR3 is 16 residues. The V segment lost 2 bases and the J segment 6 bases; nucleotides outside the gene matches: 7. CDR1 and CDR2 from the germline V gene are LGHNT and FRNRAP. The CDR3 DNA reads TGTGCTAGTGGTTTGATTCCTAGCGGGATGTCCGGGGAGCTGTTTTTT. It encodes CASGLIPSGMSGELFF.

This clonotype was seen a handful of times. The V call is TRBV9, the J call TRBJ2-1; D unresolved. Germline V CDR1 and CDR2: SGDLS, YYNGEE. V shed 1 base and J shed 9 bases, with 5 bases lying between them. The CDR3 contains 11 residues. The CDR3 DNA reads as TGTGCCAGCAGCGTAAATGGTGAGCAGTTCTTC. Translating gives CASSVNGEQFF.

This rearrangement joins TRBV11-3 to TRBJ2-1; TRBD2 matches 11 bases. Germline V lookup: CDR1 SGHNT, CDR2 YENEEA. The CDR3 has 15 amino acids. The ends lost 3 bases at V and 6 bases at J; junction bases unmatched: 4. CDR3 coding DNA: TGTGCCAGCAGCTTCGGCGGGACTAGCGGCAATGAGCAGTTCTTC. Translated: CASSFGGTSGNEQFF.